Sequencing of this T cell receptor (beta chain) was carried out in a study of T cell responses to AZD1222 COVID-19 vaccine. Study-wide background: Pooling covered second doses at about 4 or about 12 weeks.

This CDR3 has 15 amino acids. Germline CDR1 reads MGHRA; CDR2 reads YSYEKL. The V segment lost 4 bases and the J segment 5 bases; nucleotides outside the gene matches: 2. The study, taken as a whole, reports: Spike-specific TCR breadth and depth rose after two AZD1222 doses.

In regard to this clone: Its antigen is undetermined.

Method: immunoSEQ multiplex PCR; TCRdb's copy keeps in-frame clones and lacks some. The data show 150,000 to 200,000 clones, around 94% seen once. The material was peripheral blood, obtained on day 0 of AZD1222 vaccination. The sequence was obtained from an adult in good health. V usage is TRBV4-1 and J usage is TRBJ2-1; TRBD2 agrees at 13 bases. CDR3 sequence: CASSPGTSGDNEQFF. The CDR3 region has the DNA TGCGCCAGCAGCCCCGGGACTAGCGGGGACAATGAGCAGTTCTTC.